These 15 T cell receptor beta chains were sequenced from one sample in a study of T cell repertoires in cytomegalovirus infection. Using its own MiXCR run on the reads, TCRdb lists one record per CDR3 protein. The sample holds 900,000 to 950,000 distinct CDR3 sequences, less than 35% seen once. The antigens for these receptors are not known. This material consisted of cultured CD8+ T cells from PBMCs, taken from culture after CMV antigen stimulation. Receptors originate from a human donor in good health (CMV status not recorded). Some clones in this sample may be carry-over from other donors' samples.

This clonotype was seen ten or more times. The V and J genes are TRBV2 and TRBJ2-5, with D perhaps matching TRBD2 (6 bases). This CDR3 is built from 14 residues. Trimming took 3 bases from V and 7 from J, leaving 15 bases between them. The germline V gene encodes CDR1 SNHLY and CDR2 FYNNEI. The CDR3 bases are TGTGCCAGCAGTGAGTTCACAGTGCGGGGGACCCAGTACTTC. Its protein is CASSEFTVRGTQYF.

This chain links TRBV6-5 with TRBJ1-1, with 10 bases matching TRBD1. The CDR3 extends over 14 amino acids. The J segment lost 3 bases and the V segment lost 6 bases, leaving 4 bases of the junction unmatched. CDR1 MNHEY and CDR2 SVGAGI come from the germline V gene. CDR3 bases: TGTGCCAGCAGATCCGGGACAGGGGACACTGAAGCTTTCTTT. Translating it yields CASRSGTGDTEAFF.

The chain couples TRBV13 to TRBJ1-2; no definite D call. The V end was cut by 7 bases, the J end by 2 bases, with 11 bases between. Per the germline V gene, CDR1 is PRHDT and CDR2 is FYEKMQ (reference sequence). This CDR3 has 13 residues. CDR3 sequence reads: CASNPGRNYGYTF. The CDR3 DNA sequence: TGTGCCAGCAACCCCGGGAGAAACTATGGCTACACCTTC.

This chain uses TRBV23-1 with TRBJ2-7, with no clear D. TRBV23-1 is given ORF status, its function remaining uncertain. The CDR3 sequence is 11 residues long. CDR3: CASSQHIRLRV. CDR3 DNA: TGCGCCAGCAGTCAGCACATACGTCTTAGAGTC.

This clonotype has a count of ten or more. The chain recombines TRBV7-9 with TRBJ1-4; unclear D gene. The CDR3 is made up of 14 amino acids. V lost 6 bases and J lost 5, with 13 bases in between. Germline V gives CDR1 SEHNR, CDR2 FQNEAQ (reference sequence). CDR3 nucleotides: TGTGCCAGCAGTGACTGGCTATCGAATGAAAAACTGTTTTTT. Translated, it gives CASSDWLSNEKLFF.

This clonotype was detected many times. The V call is TRBV7-9, the J call TRBJ2-3, with TRBD2 identical over 12 bases. CDR1 SEHNR and CDR2 FQNEAQ come from the germline V gene (reference sequence). The CDR3 has 15 amino acids. V lost 4 bases to trimming and J lost 5 bases; unmatched junction nucleotides: 4. The CDR3 nucleotides read TGTGCCAGCAGCTCCCCTAGCGGGGGGGGAGATACGCAGTATTTT. This codes for CASSSPSGGGDTQYF. Supplemented by reference TRBV7-9 and TRBJ2-3, the full variable domain reads DTGVSQNPRHKITKRGQNVTFRCDPISEHNRLYWYRQTLGQGPEFLTYFQNEAQLEKSRLLSDRFSAERPKGSFSTLEIQRTEQGDSAMYLCASSSPSGGGDTQYFGPGTRLTVL.

With respect to this clonotype: At one end, the junction sequence differs from germline, possibly due to a read error. The rearrangement uses TRBV7-6 and TRBJ2-6, with D possibly TRBD1 on 6 matching bases. The CDR3 length is 18 residues. Germline values: CDR1 SGHVS, CDR2 FNYEAQ. The CDR3 here is CVSSLVTGSYSGANVLTF. CDR3 nucleotide sequence: TGTGTCAGCAGCTTAGTTACAGGGTCCTACTCTGGGGCCAACGTCCTGACTTTC.

This clonotype was counted only a few times. The rearrangement links TRBV10-3 to TRBJ2-1; 11 bases align to TRBD1. CDR1 and CDR2 (germline): ENHRY, SYGVKD. Unmatched junction bases numbered 3, after V lost 4 bases and J lost 4 bases. CDR3 size: 15 residues. DNA for the CDR3: TGTGCCATCAGTGGCCGGGACAGGGGGTACAATGAGCAGTTCTTC. Amino acid sequence: CAISGRDRGYNEQFF.

This clonotype was seen a handful of times. The chain carries TRBV7-9 and TRBJ2-5; TRBD2 matches 7 bases. The CDR3 is 16 amino acids. Per germline, CDR1 SEHNR and CDR2 FQNEAQ (reference sequence). V dropped 5 bases and J dropped 5; count of bases not matched to a gene: 14. CDR3 protein: CASSTRDYHHWETQYF. DNA for the CDR3: TGTGCCAGCAGCACCCGGGACTACCATCATTGGGAGACCCAGTACTTC.

V usage is TRBV7-2 and J usage is TRBJ1-1; 9 positions match TRBD1. This CDR3 has 17 residues. Germline CDR1 is SGHTA and CDR2 is FQGNSA. V dropped 5 bases and J dropped 5; count of bases not matched to a gene: 15. The CDR3 DNA sequence: TGTGCCAGCAGCGCTAGAGAACAGGGGGCGCGAAATACTGAAGCTTTCTTT. Translation: CASSAREQGARNTEAFF.

This rearrangement joins TRBV5-4 to TRBJ2-4; tentatively, D is TRBD2 (5 bases). Germline V CDR1 and CDR2: SGHNT, YYREEE (reference sequence). V lost 3 bases, J lost 6 bases, and 25 bases lay in between. This CDR3 region has 18 residues. In DNA form, the CDR3 reads TGTGCCAGCAGCTCTAGAACTAGGGCCCATCCGGATGGAAACATTCAGTACTTC. Translated, it gives CASSSRTRAHPDGNIQYF.

CDR3 in DNA: TGTGCCAGTAGTATGACAGGTTCCTACAATGAGCAGTTCTTC. Translated, it gives CASSMTGSYNEQFF. This chain links TRBV19 with TRBJ2-1; D might be TRBD1 (6 bases). This CDR3 region has 14 residues. The germline V gene encodes CDR1 LNHDA and CDR2 SQIVND (reference sequence). With 3 bases removed from V and 1 base from J, the gap between germline ends came to 7 bases.

The table lists this clonotype with a few counts. Given a much more abundant clone one base away, this may be a read error. The rearrangement uses TRBV7-9 and TRBJ2-2, with 12 bases lining up with TRBD2. Germline CDR1 reads SEHNR; CDR2 reads FQNEAQ (reference sequence). The CDR3 totals 17 residues. With V trimmed by 3 bases and J by 1 base, 3 bases remained unmatched. CDR3: CASSFLAGGMNTGELFF. CDR3 bases: TGTGCCAGCAGCTTCCTAGCGGGGGGGATGAACACCGGGGAGCTGTTTTTT.

This chain joins TRBV6-6 and TRBJ2-3; D is possibly TRBD2 (6 bases). This CDR3 is built from 15 residues. Trimming took off 7 bases at V and 2 bases at J, with 16 bases between the two ends. Germline CDR1 and CDR2: MNHNY and SVGAGI (reference sequence). The CDR3, as DNA: TGTGCCAGCACCCCCCGGGACTCCTCCACAGATACGCAGTATTTT. Translating it yields CASTPRDSSTDTQYF.

This clonotype has only a few counts. The rearrangement joins TRBV10-3 to TRBJ2-3, with D maybe TRBD2 (5 bases). CDR3 length: 16 amino acids. V gave up 7 bases and J gave up 6 bases, with 23 bases separating them. Looked up from germline, CDR1 is ENHRY and CDR2 is SYGVKD. This CDR3 is CAITEEAIRVADTQYF. The CDR3 DNA reads TGTGCCATCACCGAGGAGGCGATTCGAGTCGCGGATACGCAGTATTTT.